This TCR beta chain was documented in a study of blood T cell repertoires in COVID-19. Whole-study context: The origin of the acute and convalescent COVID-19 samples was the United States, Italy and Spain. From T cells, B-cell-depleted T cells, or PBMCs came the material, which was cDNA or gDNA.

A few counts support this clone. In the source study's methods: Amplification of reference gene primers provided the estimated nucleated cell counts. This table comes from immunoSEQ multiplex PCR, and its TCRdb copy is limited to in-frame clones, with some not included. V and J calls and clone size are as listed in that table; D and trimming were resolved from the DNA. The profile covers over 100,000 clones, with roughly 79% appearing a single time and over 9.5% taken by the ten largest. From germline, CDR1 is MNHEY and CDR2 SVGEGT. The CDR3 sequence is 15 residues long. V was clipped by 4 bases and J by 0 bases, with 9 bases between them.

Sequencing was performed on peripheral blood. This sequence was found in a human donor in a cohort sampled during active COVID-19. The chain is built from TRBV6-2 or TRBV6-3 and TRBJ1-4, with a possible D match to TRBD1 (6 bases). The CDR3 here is CASSLRQATNEKLFF. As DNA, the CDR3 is TGTGCCAGCAGTTTACGACAGGCAACTAATGAAAAACTGTTTTTT.